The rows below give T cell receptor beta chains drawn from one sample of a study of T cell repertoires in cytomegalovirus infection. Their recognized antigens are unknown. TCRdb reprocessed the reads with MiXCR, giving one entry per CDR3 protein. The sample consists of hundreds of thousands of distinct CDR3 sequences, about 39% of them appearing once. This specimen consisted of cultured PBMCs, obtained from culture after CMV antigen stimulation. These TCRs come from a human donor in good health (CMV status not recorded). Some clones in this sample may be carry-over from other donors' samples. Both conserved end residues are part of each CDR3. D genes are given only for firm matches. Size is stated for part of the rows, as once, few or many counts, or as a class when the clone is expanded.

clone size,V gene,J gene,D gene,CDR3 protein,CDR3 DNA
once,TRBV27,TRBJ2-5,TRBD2,CASSLAGGAKRTQYF,TGTGCCAGCAGTCTAGCGGGAGGCGCCAAAAGGACCCAGTACTTC
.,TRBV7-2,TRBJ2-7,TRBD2,CASSPGLAADEQYF,TGTGCCAGCAGCCCAGGACTAGCGGCTGACGAGCAGTACTTC
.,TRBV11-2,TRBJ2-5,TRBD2,CASSASGTSGIGETQYF,TGTGCCAGCAGCGCATCCGGGACTAGCGGGATAGGGGAGACCCAGTACTTC
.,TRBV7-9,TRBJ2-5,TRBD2,CASSDAGEETQYF,TGTGCCAGCAGCGACGCGGGGGAAGAGACCCAGTACTTC
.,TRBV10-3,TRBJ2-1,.,CAISEGTQDYNEQFF,TGTGCCATCAGTGAAGGGACCCAGGATTACAATGAGCAGTTCTTC
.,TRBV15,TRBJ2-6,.,CATSRTSGANVLTF,TGTGCCACCAGCAGAACCTCTGGGGCCAACGTCCTGACTTTC
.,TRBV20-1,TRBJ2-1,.,CSARVMLLNEQFF,TGCAGTGCTAGAGTGATGCTCCTTAATGAGCAGTTCTTC
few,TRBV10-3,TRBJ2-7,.,CAISESTHHYEQYF,TGTGCCATCAGTGAGTCAACACACCACTACGAGCAGTACTTC
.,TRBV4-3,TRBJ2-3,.,CASSQESAANTQYF,TGCGCCAGCAGCCAAGAGAGTGCGGCTAATACGCAGTATTTT
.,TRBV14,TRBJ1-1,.,CASTPLGGYEAFF,TGTGCCAGCACCCCCCTGGGAGGGTATGAAGCTTTCTTT
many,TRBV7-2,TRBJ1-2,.,CASSLVGADSAYGYTF,TGTGCCAGCAGCCTGGTTGGCGCGGACAGTGCCTATGGCTACACCTTC
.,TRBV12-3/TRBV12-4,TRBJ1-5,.,CASSFGGPQHF,TGTGCCAGCAGTTTCGGGGGGCCCCAGCATTTT
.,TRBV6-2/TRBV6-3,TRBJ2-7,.,CASSYSLASEQYF,TGTGCCAGCAGTTACTCGCTAGCGTCCGAGCAGTACTTC
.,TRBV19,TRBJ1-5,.,CASSTLGYQPQHF,TGTGCCAGTAGCACTTTAGGGTATCAGCCCCAGCATTTT
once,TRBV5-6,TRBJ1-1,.,CASRKGWNTEAFF,TGTGCCAGCAGGAAGGGATGGAACACTGAAGCTTTCTTT
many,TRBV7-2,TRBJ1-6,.,CASSFGRGDNSPLHF,TGTGCCAGCAGCTTCGGGCGCGGGGATAATTCACCCCTCCACTTT
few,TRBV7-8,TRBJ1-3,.,CASSSYTGSGNTIYF,TGTGCCAGCAGCTCCTACACGGGCTCTGGAAACACCATATATTTT
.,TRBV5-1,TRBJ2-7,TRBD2,CASSETSAGSYEQYF,TGCGCCAGCAGCGAGACTAGCGCCGGCTCCTACGAGCAGTACTTC
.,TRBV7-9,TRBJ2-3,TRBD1,CASSFRRTGGPFRTDTQYF,TGTGCCAGCAGCTTTAGACGGACAGGGGGCCCCTTTAGGACAGATACGCAGTATTTT
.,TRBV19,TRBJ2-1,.,CASSAGPLNEQFF,TGTGCCAGTAGTGCCGGACCCCTCAATGAGCAGTTCTTC
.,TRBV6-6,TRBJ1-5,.,CASSPTAGGRFGNQPQHF,TGTGCCAGCAGTCCTACTGCCGGAGGGCGGTTTGGCAATCAGCCCCAGCATTTT
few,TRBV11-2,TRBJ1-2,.,CASRPQGAVYGYTF,TGTGCCAGCCGCCCCCAGGGAGCAGTCTATGGCTACACCTTC
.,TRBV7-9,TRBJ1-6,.,CASSQDERGQGSPLHF,TGTGCCAGCAGCCAGGACGAACGGGGGCAAGGTTCACCCCTCCACTTT
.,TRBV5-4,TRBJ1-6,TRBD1,CASSPSGQGNSPLHF,TGTGCCAGCAGCCCGTCGGGACAGGGCAATTCACCCCTCCACTTT
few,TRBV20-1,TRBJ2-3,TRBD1,CSAREQGYDTQYF,TGCAGTGCTAGAGAACAGGGGTACGATACGCAGTATTTT
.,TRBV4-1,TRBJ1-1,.,CASSENRAAFF,TGCGCCAGCAGCGAGAACAGGGCGGCTTTCTTT
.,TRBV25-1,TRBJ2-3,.,CASSSVGGSTQYF,TGTGCCAGCAGTTCGGTAGGGGGAAGTACGCAGTATTTT
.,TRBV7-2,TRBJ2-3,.,CASPQGAADTQYF,TGTGCCAGCCCCCAGGGCGCGGCAGATACGCAGTATTTT
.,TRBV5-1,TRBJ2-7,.,CASSTLRDAAYEQYF,TGCGCCAGCAGCACACTCCGGGACGCAGCCTACGAGCAGTACTTC
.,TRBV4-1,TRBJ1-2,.,CASSRGPDGYTF,TGCGCCAGCAGCCGGGGCCCCGACGGCTACACCTTC
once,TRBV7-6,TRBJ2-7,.,CASSSNDRYEQYF,TGTGCCAGCAGCTCGAATGATAGGTACGAGCAGTACTTC
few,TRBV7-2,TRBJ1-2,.,CASSRDGAYGYTF,TGTGCCAGCAGCCGGGACGGGGCCTATGGCTACACCTTC
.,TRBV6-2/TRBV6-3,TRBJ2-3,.,CASRWDSQAADTQYF,TGTGCCAGCAGATGGGACTCACAAGCAGCAGATACGCAGTATTTT
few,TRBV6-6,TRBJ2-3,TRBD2,CASNSGTTRRDTQYF,TGTGCCAGCAATTCCGGGACTACCCGGCGAGATACGCAGTATTTT
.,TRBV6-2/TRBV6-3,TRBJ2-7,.,CASSYVGGLDEQYF,TGTGCCAGCAGTTACGTGGGGGGCCTCGACGAGCAGTACTTC
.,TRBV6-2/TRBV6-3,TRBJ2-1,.,CASMGVSSYNEQFF,TGTGCCAGCATGGGGGTTAGCTCCTACAATGAGCAGTTCTTC
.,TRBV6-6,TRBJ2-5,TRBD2,CASRAGVETQYF,TGTGCCAGCAGGGCGGGGGTGGAGACCCAGTACTTC
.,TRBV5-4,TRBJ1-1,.,CASTLEGTEAFF,TGTGCCAGCACCCTCGAGGGGACTGAAGCTTTCTTT
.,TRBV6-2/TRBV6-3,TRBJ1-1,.,CASGSRLPQGWKNTEAFF,TGTGCCAGCGGTTCGCGACTCCCCCAGGGCTGGAAGAACACTGAAGCTTTCTTT
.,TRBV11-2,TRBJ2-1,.,CASSFGEYNEQFF,TGTGCCAGCAGCTTTGGGGAGTACAATGAGCAGTTCTTC
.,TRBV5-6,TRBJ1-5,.,CASSFALSNQPQHF,TGTGCCAGCAGCTTCGCATTAAGCAATCAGCCCCAGCATTTT
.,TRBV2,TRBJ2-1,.,CASISDRYNEQFF,TGTGCCAGCATTTCGGACAGATACAATGAGCAGTTCTTC
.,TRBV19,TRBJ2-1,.,CASSALSFARAAEQFF,TGTGCCAGTAGTGCCCTGAGTTTTGCGAGGGCGGCTGAGCAGTTCTTC